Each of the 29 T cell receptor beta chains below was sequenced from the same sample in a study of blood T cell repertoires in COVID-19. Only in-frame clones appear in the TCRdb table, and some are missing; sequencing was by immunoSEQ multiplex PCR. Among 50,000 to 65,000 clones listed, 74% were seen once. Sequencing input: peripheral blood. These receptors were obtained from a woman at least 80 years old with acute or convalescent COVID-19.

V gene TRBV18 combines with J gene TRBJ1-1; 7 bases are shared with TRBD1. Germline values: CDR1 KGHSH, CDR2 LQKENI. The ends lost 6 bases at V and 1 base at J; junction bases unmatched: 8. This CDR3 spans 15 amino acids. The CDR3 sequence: CASSTRTGENTEAFF. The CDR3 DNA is TGTGCCAGCTCGACAAGGACAGGAGAGAACACTGAAGCTTTCTTT.

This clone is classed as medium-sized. CDR3: CASSFAPGLNYEQYF. CDR3 nucleotides: TGTGCCAGCAGTTTTGCCCCTGGACTAAACTACGAGCAGTACTTC. The chain uses TRBV28 and TRBJ2-7; a possible D gene is TRBD2 (6 bases). The CDR3 is 15 residues long. In germline, CDR1 is MDHEN, CDR2 SYDVKM. With 3 bases removed from V and 3 bases from J, the gap between germline ends came to 15 bases.

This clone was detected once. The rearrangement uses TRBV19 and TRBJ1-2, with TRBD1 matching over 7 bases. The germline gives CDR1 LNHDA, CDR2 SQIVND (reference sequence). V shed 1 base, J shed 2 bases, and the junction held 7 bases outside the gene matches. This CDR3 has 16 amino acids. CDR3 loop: CASSIGDSFGNYGYTF. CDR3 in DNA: TGTGCCAGTAGTATAGGGGACAGTTTTGGAAACTATGGCTACACCTTC.

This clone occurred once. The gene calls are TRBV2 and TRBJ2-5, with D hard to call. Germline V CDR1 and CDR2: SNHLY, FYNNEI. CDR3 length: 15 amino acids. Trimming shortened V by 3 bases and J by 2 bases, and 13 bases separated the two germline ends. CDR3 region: CASSDRNLQQETQYF. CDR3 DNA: TGTGCCAGCAGTGACCGAAATCTGCAGCAAGAGACCCAGTACTTC. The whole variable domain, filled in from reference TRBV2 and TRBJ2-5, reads EPEVTQTPSHQVTQMGQEVILRCVPISNHLYFYWYRQILGQKVEFLVSFYNNEISEKSEIFDDQFSVERPDGSNFTLKIRSTKLEDSAMYFCASSDRNLQQETQYFGPGTRLLVL.

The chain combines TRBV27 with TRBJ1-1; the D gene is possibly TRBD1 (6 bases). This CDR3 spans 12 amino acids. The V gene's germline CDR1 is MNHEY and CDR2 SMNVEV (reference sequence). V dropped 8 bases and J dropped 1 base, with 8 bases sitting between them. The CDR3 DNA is TGTGCCAGCTTCAGGGGGAACACTGAAGCTTTCTTT. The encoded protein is CASFRGNTEAFF.

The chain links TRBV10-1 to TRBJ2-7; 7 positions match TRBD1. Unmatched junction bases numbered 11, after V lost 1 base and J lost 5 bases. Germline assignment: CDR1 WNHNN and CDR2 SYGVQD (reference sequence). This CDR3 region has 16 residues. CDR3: CASSEYDRAPRDEQYF. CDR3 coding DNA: TGCGCCAGCAGTGAGTATGACAGGGCCCCTCGGGACGAGCAGTACTTC.

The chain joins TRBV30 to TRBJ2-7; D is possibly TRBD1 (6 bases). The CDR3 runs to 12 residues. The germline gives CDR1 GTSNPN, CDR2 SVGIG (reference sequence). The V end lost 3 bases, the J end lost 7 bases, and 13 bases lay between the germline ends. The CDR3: CAWSQDRYEQYF. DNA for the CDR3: TGTGCCTGGAGCCAGGACAGATATGAGCAGTACTTC.

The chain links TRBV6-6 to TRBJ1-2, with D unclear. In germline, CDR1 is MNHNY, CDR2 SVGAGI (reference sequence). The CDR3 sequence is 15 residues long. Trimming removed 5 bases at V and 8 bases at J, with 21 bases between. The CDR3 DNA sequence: TGTGCCAGCAGTAGGGTCGAGGGTCTAAGAGGAGGCTACACCTTC. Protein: CASSRVEGLRGGYTF.

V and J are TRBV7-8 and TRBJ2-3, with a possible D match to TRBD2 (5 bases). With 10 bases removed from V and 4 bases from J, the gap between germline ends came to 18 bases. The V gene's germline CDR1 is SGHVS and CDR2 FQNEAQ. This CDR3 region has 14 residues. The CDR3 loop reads CATGERATSDTQYF. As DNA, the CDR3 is TGTGCCACTGGGGAGAGGGCAACGTCAGATACGCAGTATTTT.

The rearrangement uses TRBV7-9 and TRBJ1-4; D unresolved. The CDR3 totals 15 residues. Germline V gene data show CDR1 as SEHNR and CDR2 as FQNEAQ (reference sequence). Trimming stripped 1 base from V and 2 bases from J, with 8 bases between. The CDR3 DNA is TGTGCCAGCAGCTTAGTAGGGAGGACTAATGAAAAACTGTTTTTT. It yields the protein CASSLVGRTNEKLFF.

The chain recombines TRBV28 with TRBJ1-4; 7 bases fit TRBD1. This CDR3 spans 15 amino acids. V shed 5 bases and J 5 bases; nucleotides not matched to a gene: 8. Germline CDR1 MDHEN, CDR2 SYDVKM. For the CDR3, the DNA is TGTGCCAGCAGTGCCCCCGGGGGACAGAATGAAAAACTGTTTTTT. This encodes CASSAPGGQNEKLFF. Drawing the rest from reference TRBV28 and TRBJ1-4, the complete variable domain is DVKVTQSSRYLVKRTGEKVFLECVQDMDHENMFWYRQDPGLGLRLIYFSYDVKMKEKGDIPEGYSVSREKKERFSLILESASTNQTSMYLCASSAPGGQNEKLFFGSGTQLSVL.

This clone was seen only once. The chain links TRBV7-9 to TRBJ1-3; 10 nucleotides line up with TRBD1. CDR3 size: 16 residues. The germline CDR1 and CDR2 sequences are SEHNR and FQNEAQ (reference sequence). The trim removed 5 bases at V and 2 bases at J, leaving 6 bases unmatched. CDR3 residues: CASSRGQGGTGNTIYF. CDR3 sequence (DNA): TGTGCCAGCAGCCGAGGACAGGGGGGAACTGGAAACACCATATATTTT.

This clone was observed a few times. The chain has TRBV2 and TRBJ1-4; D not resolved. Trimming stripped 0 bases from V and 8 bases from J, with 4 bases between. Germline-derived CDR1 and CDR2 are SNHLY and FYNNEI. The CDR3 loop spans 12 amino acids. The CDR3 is CASSEAREKLFF. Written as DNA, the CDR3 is TGTGCCAGCAGTGAAGCGCGAGAAAAACTGTTTTTT.

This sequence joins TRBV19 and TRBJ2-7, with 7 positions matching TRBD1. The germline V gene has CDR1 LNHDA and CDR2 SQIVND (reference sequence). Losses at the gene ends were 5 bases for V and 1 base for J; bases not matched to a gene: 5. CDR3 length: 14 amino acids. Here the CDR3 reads CASSSLQGSYEQYF. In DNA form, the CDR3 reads TGTGCCAGTAGTTCCCTACAGGGGTCCTACGAGCAGTACTTC.

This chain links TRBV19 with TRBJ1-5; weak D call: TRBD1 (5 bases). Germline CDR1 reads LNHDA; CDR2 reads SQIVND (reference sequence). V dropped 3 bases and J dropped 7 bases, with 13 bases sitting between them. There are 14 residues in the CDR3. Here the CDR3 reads CASSIIGGEQPQHF. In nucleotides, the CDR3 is TGTGCCAGTAGTATTATCGGGGGTGAGCAGCCCCAGCATTTT.

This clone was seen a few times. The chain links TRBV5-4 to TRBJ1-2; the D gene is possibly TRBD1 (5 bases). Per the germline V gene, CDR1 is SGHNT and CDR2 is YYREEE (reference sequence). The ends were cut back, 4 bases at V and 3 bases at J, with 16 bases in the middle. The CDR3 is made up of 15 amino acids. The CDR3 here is CASSLGASRDYGYTF. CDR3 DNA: TGTGCCAGCAGCCTTGGGGCTTCAAGAGACTATGGCTACACCTTC.

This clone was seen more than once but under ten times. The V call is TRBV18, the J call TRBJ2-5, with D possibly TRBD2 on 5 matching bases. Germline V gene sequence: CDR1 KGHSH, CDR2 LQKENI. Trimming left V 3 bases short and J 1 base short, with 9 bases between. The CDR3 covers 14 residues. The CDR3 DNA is TGTGCCAGCTCACCTCATCGGGGCCAAGAGACCCAGTACTTC. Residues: CASSPHRGQETQYF.

This CDR3 is CASSFPGPGTRAYNEQFF. CDR3 coding DNA: TGTGCCAGCAGTTTTCCCGGTCCCGGGACTAGAGCCTACAATGAGCAGTTCTTC. The rearrangement uses TRBV28 and TRBJ2-1, with TRBD2 matching over 8 bases. CDR1 and CDR2 (germline): MDHEN, SYDVKM. Trimming removed 3 bases from V and 2 bases from J; junction bases left unmatched: 12. The CDR3 loop spans 18 amino acids.

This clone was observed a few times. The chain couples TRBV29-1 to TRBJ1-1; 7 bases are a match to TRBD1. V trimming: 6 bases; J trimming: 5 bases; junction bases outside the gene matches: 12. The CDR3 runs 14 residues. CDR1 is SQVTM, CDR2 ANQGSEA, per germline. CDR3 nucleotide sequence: TGCAGCGTAGAGACTACAGGGGTTAGAACTGAAGCTTTCTTT. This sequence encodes CSVETTGVRTEAFF.

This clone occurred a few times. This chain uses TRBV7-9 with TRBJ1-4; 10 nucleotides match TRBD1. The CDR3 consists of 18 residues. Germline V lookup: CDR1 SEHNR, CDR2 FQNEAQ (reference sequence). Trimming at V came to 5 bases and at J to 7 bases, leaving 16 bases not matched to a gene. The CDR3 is CASSTVPGQGRLIEKLFF. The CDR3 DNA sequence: TGTGCCAGCAGCACCGTCCCGGGACAGGGGCGTTTGATTGAAAAACTGTTTTTT.

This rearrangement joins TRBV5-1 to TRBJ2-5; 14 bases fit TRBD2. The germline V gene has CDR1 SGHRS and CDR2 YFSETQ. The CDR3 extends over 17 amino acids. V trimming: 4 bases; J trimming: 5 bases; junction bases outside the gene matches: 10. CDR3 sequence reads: CASSPLGTSGSYETQYF. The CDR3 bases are TGCGCCAGCAGCCCCTTAGGGACTAGCGGGAGTTATGAGACCCAGTACTTC.

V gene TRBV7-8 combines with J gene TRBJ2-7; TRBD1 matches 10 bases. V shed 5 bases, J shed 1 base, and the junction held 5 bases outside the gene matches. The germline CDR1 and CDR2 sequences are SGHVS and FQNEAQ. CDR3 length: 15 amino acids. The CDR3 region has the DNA TGTGCCAGCAGCCCCAGGACAGGGGGATCCTACGAGCAGTACTTC. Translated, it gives CASSPRTGGSYEQYF. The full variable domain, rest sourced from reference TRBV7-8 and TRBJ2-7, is GAGVSQSPRYKVAKRGQDVALRCDPISGHVSLFWYQQALGQGPEFLTYFQNEAQLDKSGLPSDRFFAERPEGSVSTLKIQRTQQEDSAVYLCASSPRTGGSYEQYFGPGTRLTVT.

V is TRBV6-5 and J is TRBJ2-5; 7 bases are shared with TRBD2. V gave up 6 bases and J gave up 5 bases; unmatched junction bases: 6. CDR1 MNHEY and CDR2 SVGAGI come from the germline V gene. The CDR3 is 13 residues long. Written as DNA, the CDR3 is TGTGCCAGCAGGGCGACTAGCCGGGAGACCCAGTACTTC. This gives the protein CASRATSRETQYF.

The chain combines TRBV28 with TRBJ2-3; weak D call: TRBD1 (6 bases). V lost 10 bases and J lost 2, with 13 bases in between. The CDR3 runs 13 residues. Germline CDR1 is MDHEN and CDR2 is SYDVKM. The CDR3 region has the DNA TGTGCCAACCTGGACAGATTCACAGATACGCAGTATTTT. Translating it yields CANLDRFTDTQYF.

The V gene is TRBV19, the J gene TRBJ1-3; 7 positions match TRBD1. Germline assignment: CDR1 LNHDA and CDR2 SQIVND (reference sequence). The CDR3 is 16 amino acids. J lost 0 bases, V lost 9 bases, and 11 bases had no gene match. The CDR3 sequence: CASRHRQGGSGNTIYF. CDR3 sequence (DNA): TGTGCCAGCCGCCACCGACAGGGAGGCTCTGGAAACACCATATATTTT.

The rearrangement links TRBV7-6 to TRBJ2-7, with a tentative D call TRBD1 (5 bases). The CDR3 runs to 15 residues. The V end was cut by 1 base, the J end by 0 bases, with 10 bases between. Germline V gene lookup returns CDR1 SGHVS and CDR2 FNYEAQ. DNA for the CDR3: TGTGCCAGCAGCTTAGGGGGCAGGAGCTCCTACGAGCAGTACTTC. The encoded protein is CASSLGGRSSYEQYF.

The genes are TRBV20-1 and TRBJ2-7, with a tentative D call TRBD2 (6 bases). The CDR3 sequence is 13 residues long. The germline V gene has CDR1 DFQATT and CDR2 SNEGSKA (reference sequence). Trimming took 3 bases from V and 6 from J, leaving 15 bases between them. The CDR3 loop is CSASNQGAGEQYF. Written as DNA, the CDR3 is TGCAGTGCTAGTAATCAGGGAGCGGGCGAGCAGTACTTC.

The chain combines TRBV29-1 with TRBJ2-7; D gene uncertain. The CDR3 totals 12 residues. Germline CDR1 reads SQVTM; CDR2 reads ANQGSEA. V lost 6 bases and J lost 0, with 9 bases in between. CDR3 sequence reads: CSVAFYSYEQYF. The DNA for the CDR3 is TGCAGCGTGGCCTTTTACTCCTACGAGCAGTACTTC.

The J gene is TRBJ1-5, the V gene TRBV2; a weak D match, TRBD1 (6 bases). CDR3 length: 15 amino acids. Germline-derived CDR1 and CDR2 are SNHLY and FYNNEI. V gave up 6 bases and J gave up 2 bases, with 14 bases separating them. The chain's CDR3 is CASRRGGVGNQPQHF. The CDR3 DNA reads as TGTGCCAGCAGGAGAGGGGGTGTTGGCAATCAGCCCCAGCATTTT.